This TCR beta chain was obtained from a study of blood T cell repertoires in COVID-19 (dated by TCRdb to about 2020). General notes on the study: Samples from collaborators originated in the United States, Italy and Spain and spanned both the acute and convalescent phases of COVID-19. Sample metadata almost always included a de-identified subject ID, COVID-19 status, age in years and sex. The samples were drawn from the first 160 participants of the ongoing ImmuneRACE study and from under 1,500 subjects provided by 6 global collaborators. The repertoires were released in a freely available public database meant as a resource for research on the immune response to SARS-CoV-2. The prospective study material was composed of cDNA or gDNA derived from T cells, B-cell-depleted T cells, or PBMCs. Subjects who had been exposed to COVID-19, were actively infected with it, or had recovered from it provided the deeply sampled blood TCRbeta repertoires that made up the dataset. HLA class I and class II types, where available, came from metadata supplied by the sample provider rather than from assay-based typing.

TCRbeta CDR3 regions were amplified from genomic DNA using the immunoSEQ Assay, a bias-controlled multiplex PCR. Concerning the study's data processing: The number of nucleated cells in each sample was estimated from the amplification of reference gene primers within the assay. To quantify the absolute abundance of each unique TCRbeta CDR3 rearrangement, sequence reads were collapsed and filtered. For each sample, productive Simpson clonality was calculated as the square root of Simpson's diversity index across productive rearrangements. TCRdb re-hosts the immuneACCESS table, in-frame sequences only. Its copies lack some clones; in the studies checked, an unresolved V gene accounts for under half of them, and the cause for the rest is not known. The DNA gave D and trimming, while V, J and clone size come from that table. The sample contains approximately 210,000 clones, roughly 91% of them found a single time. The top ten constitute under 5% of the sample.

V is cut by 5 bases and J by 2 bases, and the space between the germline ends is 13 bases. CDR1 and CDR2 were assigned from the germline V gene as MNHEY and SVGEGT. From the cysteine up to the phenylalanine, the CDR3 has a length of 15 residues. Of the read, only the CDR3 DNA is kept; its 45 bases are in frame from base 1. The collaborating institutions used their own protocols to collect whole blood in K2EDTA tubes. For TCRbeta analysis, collaborators shipped samples as frozen whole blood, isolated PBMCs, or DNA extracted from either of those sample types. The research as a whole found: Clinical and demographic metadata were provided uncurated, with the amount varying by source and participant.

To note about this clone: No cognate antigen has been identified for it. Base qualities are not provided; no much larger clone lies one nucleotide away.

The sample taken for sequencing was peripheral blood. The sequence was obtained from a human donor in a cohort sampled during active COVID-19. The sequence joins TRBV6-2 or TRBV6-3 to TRBJ2-1; TRBD1 might be the D gene, on 6 matching bases. Here the CDR3 is given as CASSTGQTTYNEQFF. The DNA sequence is TGTGCCAGCAGTACCGGACAGACAACCTACAATGAGCAGTTCTTC.